Listed below are T cell receptor beta chains from one sample, sequenced in a study of T cell changes during pregnancy in multiple sclerosis. Assay used: immunoSEQ multiplex PCR; TCRdb lists only in-frame clones, some missing. The top ten hold roughly 1.5% of the sample, which has tens of thousands of clones, about nine tenths seen once. Source: peripheral blood, taken in the third trimester of pregnancy. The origin of the receptors is a female donor with multiple sclerosis, enrolled in a pregnancy study. Each CDR3 is given with its conserved first and last residue. Fields, in order: V gene, CDR3 length, CDR3 protein.

TRBV5-1 | 15 | CASSLGGDRGEKLFF
TRBV6-6 | 12 | CASSPQGFEQFF
TRBV6-5 | 14 | CASSAEGGTYEQYF
TRBV15 | 18 | CATSRDLGLAGGTDTQYF
TRBV5-1 | 16 | CASSQGQTSSGNTIYF
TRBV5-6 | 15 | CASSLVGSTREKLFF
TRBV7-9 | 16 | CASSLAGIGGIVKLFF
TRBV6-5 | 15 | CASSYFAGGADTQYF
TRBV4-3 | 18 | CASSLGGGPLTTNEKLFF
TRBV5-1 | 16 | CASSLVSSGSTDTQYF